A single sample gave rise to the 18 T cell receptor beta chains below, sequenced in a study of beta chain features in type 1 diabetes (dated 2018 in TCRdb). The library relied on the immunoSEQ multiplex PCR assay. All of the isolated RNA was reverse transcribed with the High Capacity cDNA Reverse Transcription Kit, so expressed TCRB transcripts were sequenced. The clones in this table, taken by TCRdb from immuneACCESS, are in-frame only. Not every clone is retained; where verified, under half of the shortfall comes from an unresolved V gene, and the cause of the rest is unknown. The sample has about 360,000 clones on record, around 12% of them singletons. The ten largest account for more than 0.015% of the sample. The sequenced sample consisted of naive CD4+ T cells from blood. Sample cell subset or site, as interpreted from the label and publication: true naive CD4+ T cells. These receptors were taken from a man aged 18-30 years in good health.

This clone has a handful of counts. The rearrangement joins TRBV11-2 to TRBJ2-7, with D possibly TRBD2 on 6 matching bases. Germline V gene data show CDR1 as SGHAT and CDR2 as FQNNGV. Between the trimmed V and J ends, which lost 3 bases and 3 bases, there was a span of 12 bases. CDR3 length: 14 amino acids. CDR3 coding DNA: TGTGCCAGCAGCTTGGGGGGAAGAGGCTACGAGCAGTACTTC. This codes for CASSLGGRGYEQYF. Filled out from reference TRBV11-2 and TRBJ2-7, the complete variable domain reads EAGVAQSPRYKIIEKRQSVAFWCNPISGHATLYWYQQILGQGPKLLIQFQNNGVVDDSQLPKDRFSAERLKGVDSTLKIQPAKLEDSAVYLCASSLGGRGYEQYFGPGTRLTVT.

A few counts support this clone. The chain links TRBV6-1 to TRBJ1-4; TRBD1 is a possible D gene (6 bases). This CDR3 has 14 amino acids. The V end was cut by 6 bases, the J end by 0 bases, with 8 bases between. From germline, CDR1 is MNHNS and CDR2 SASEGT. This CDR3 is CASSNRATNEKLFF. In DNA form, the CDR3 reads TGTGCCAGCAGCAACAGGGCAACTAATGAAAAACTGTTTTTT.

This clone was observed a handful of times. One end of the junction fails to match germline, which may point to a read error. The chain is built from TRBV7-2 and TRBJ2-7; no clear D gene. The length of the CDR3 is 12 residues. The germline V gene has CDR1 SGHTA and CDR2 FQGNSA. The CDR3 nucleotides are TGTGCCACCAGCACGAGATCCTACGAGCAGTACTTC. This sequence encodes CATSTRSYEQYF.

J is TRBJ2-1 and V is TRBV7-8, with 11 nucleotides matching TRBD1. Losses at the gene ends were 5 bases for V and 7 bases for J; bases not matched to a gene: 10. CDR3 size: 16 residues. Germline V gives CDR1 SGHVS, CDR2 FQNEAQ. DNA for the CDR3: TGTGCCAGCAGCCCCCCCGCCGGGACAGGGGGAAATGAGCAGTTCTTC. It is translated as CASSPPAGTGGNEQFF.

With regard to this clone: Other DNA sequences within the sample encode an identical CDR3. This chain joins TRBV18 and TRBJ2-3; 8 bases match TRBD1. Trimming took 1 base from V and 0 from J; bases not matched to a gene: 0. This CDR3 is 15 amino acids long. CDR1 and CDR2 from the germline V gene are KGHSH and LQKENI. The CDR3 coding sequence is TGTGCCAGCTCACCACGGGACAGGAGCACAGATACGCAGTATTTT. As protein: CASSPRDRSTDTQYF.

This clone was observed a few times. The genes are TRBV9 and TRBJ2-2, with 8 bases matching TRBD1. This CDR3 comprises 18 residues. CDR1 and CDR2 from the germline V gene are SGDLS and YYNGEE. Trimming cost V 0 bases and J 8 bases; bases outside gene matches: 15. CDR3 protein: CASSVASQGARRGGELFF. The DNA for the CDR3 is TGTGCCAGCAGCGTAGCTTCCCAGGGGGCGCGTAGAGGGGGGGAGCTGTTTTTT.

The chain couples TRBV5-4 to TRBJ1-6, with D perhaps matching TRBD1 (6 bases). The germline V and J ends were trimmed by 3 bases and 4 bases, with 11 bases remaining between them. Germline CDR1 reads SGHNT; CDR2 reads YYREEE (reference sequence). This CDR3 region has 15 residues. The CDR3: CASSSGQGYNSPLHF. The CDR3 DNA reads TGTGCCAGCAGCTCGGGACAAGGATATAATTCACCCCTCCACTTT. The full variable domain, with the rest looked up from reference TRBV5-4 and TRBJ1-6, is ETGVTQSPTHLIKTRGQQVTLRCSSQSGHNTVSWYQQALGQGPQFIFQYYREEENGRGNFPPRFSGLQFPNYSSELNVNALELDDSALYLCASSSGQGYNSPLHFGNGTRLTVT.

This chain uses TRBV5-1 with TRBJ2-7; 7 bases line up with TRBD1. Germline V lookup: CDR1 SGHRS, CDR2 YFSETQ. The CDR3 has 15 residues. The trim removed 3 bases at V and 3 bases at J, leaving 9 bases unmatched. CDR3 sequence: CASSSPRQGLYEQYF. CDR3 sequence (DNA): TGCGCCAGCAGCTCACCAAGACAGGGCCTCTACGAGCAGTACTTC.

This clone showed up just a few times. J is TRBJ2-1 and V is TRBV5-1; 10 nucleotides line up with TRBD2. V shed 4 bases and J 4 bases; nucleotides not matched to a gene: 5. In germline, CDR1 is SGHRS, CDR2 YFSETQ. This CDR3 region has 15 residues. CDR3 coding DNA: TGCGCCAGCAGCACCACTAGCGGGGTGTACAATGAGCAGTTCTTC. It encodes CASSTTSGVYNEQFF. Full variable domain (outside the CDR3, taken from reference TRBV5-1 and TRBJ2-1): KAGVTQTPRYLIKTRGQQVTLSCSPISGHRSVSWYQQTPGQGLQFLFEYFSETQRNKGNFPGRFSGRQFSNSRSEMNVSTLELGDSALYLCASSTTSGVYNEQFFGPGTRLTVL.

This clone was found a few times. The V gene is TRBV5-4, the J gene TRBJ1-3, with D tentatively TRBD1 (5 bases). The CDR3 runs 15 residues. Trimming cost V 4 bases and J 0 bases, with 11 bases left between them. Germline CDR1 reads SGHNT; CDR2 reads YYREEE (reference sequence). The CDR3 sequence is CASSLATVSGNTIYF. The CDR3 nucleotides are TGTGCCAGCAGCCTGGCGACAGTCTCTGGAAACACCATATATTTT.

This clone appeared a few times. This chain connects TRBV30 to TRBJ2-5, with TRBD2 matching 11 bases. The germline V gene has CDR1 GTSNPN and CDR2 SVGIG (reference sequence). With V trimmed by 2 bases and J by 3 bases, 8 bases remained unmatched. CDR3 length: 16 residues. CDR3 sequence reads: CAWSSLAGARKETQYF. DNA for the CDR3: TGTGCCTGGAGTTCACTAGCGGGAGCGCGCAAAGAGACCCAGTACTTC.

This clone was detected only a few times. The genes are TRBV6-5 and TRBJ2-1; D uncertain. The length of the CDR3 is 14 residues. Trimming shortened V by 5 bases and J by 5 bases, and 13 bases separated the two germline ends. Per germline, CDR1 MNHEY and CDR2 SVGAGI. The CDR3 loop reads CASSRFGQNNEQFF. CDR3 DNA: TGTGCCAGCAGTCGCTTTGGGCAAAACAATGAGCAGTTCTTC.

The chain combines TRBV7-2 with TRBJ1-2; tentatively, D is TRBD1 (6 bases). V was pared by 1 base and J by 4 bases, with 10 bases between. Germline loops: CDR1 SGHTA, CDR2 FQGNSA. The CDR3 extends over 14 amino acids. The CDR3: CASSLGRGTYGYTF. The CDR3 region has the DNA TGTGCCAGCAGCTTAGGCAGGGGCACCTATGGCTACACCTTC. The entire variable domain, with the rest obtained from reference TRBV7-2 and TRBJ1-2, is as follows: GAGVSQSPSNKVTEKGKDVELRCDPISGHTALYWYRQSLGQGLEFLIYFQGNSAPDKSGLPSDRFSAERTGGSVSTLTIQRTQQEDSAVYLCASSLGRGTYGYTFGSGTRLTVV.

This clone was seen only a few times. This sequence joins TRBV18 and TRBJ2-1; the D gene is possibly TRBD2 (6 bases). CDR3 length: 19 residues. The V and J ends lost 5 bases and 4 bases respectively, with 27 bases between them. The germline V gene has CDR1 KGHSH and CDR2 LQKENI. The chain's CDR3 is CASSSRLSGSRGRYNEQFF. The CDR3 DNA is TGTGCCAGCTCATCTAGACTCTCCGGGAGCCGAGGGAGATACAATGAGCAGTTCTTC.

CDR3 region: CASTDRSRDSQYF. CDR3 in DNA: TGCGCCAGCACCGATCGGTCCCGGGACTCCCAGTACTTC. This rearrangement joins TRBV5-1 to TRBJ2-5; a weak D match, TRBD2 (6 bases). The CDR3 runs to 13 residues. V was cut by 6 bases and J by 9 bases, with 18 bases left in between. Germline-derived CDR1 and CDR2 are SGHRS and YFSETQ.

This chain joins TRBV25-1 and TRBJ2-5; TRBD1 agrees at 7 bases. The CDR3 runs to 15 residues. V gave up 0 bases and J gave up 4 bases; unmatched junction bases: 5. Germline V gives CDR1 MGHDK, CDR2 SYGVNS. The CDR3 region is CASSEYNTGVETQYF. DNA of the CDR3: TGTGCCAGCAGTGAATATAATACAGGGGTAGAGACCCAGTACTTC.

This clone was counted between two and nine times. V usage is TRBV9 and J usage is TRBJ1-2; D uncertain. This CDR3 is 17 amino acids long. Between the trimmed V and J ends, which lost 0 bases and 6 bases, there was a span of 21 bases. CDR1 and CDR2 (germline): SGDLS, YYNGEE. The CDR3 protein is CASSVAVRRWDSHGYTF. The CDR3 DNA reads TGTGCCAGCAGCGTAGCGGTCCGGAGGTGGGATTCCCATGGCTACACCTTC.

This clone was observed a few times. The chain employs TRBV4-2 and TRBJ2-3; no definite D call. The length of the CDR3 is 12 residues. V was cut by 0 bases and J by 12 bases, with 10 bases left in between. Germline CDR1 reads LGHNA; CDR2 reads YNFKEQ. DNA of the CDR3: TGTGCCAGCAGCCAAGATACAGTCAAACAGTATTTT. The encoded protein is CASSQDTVKQYF.